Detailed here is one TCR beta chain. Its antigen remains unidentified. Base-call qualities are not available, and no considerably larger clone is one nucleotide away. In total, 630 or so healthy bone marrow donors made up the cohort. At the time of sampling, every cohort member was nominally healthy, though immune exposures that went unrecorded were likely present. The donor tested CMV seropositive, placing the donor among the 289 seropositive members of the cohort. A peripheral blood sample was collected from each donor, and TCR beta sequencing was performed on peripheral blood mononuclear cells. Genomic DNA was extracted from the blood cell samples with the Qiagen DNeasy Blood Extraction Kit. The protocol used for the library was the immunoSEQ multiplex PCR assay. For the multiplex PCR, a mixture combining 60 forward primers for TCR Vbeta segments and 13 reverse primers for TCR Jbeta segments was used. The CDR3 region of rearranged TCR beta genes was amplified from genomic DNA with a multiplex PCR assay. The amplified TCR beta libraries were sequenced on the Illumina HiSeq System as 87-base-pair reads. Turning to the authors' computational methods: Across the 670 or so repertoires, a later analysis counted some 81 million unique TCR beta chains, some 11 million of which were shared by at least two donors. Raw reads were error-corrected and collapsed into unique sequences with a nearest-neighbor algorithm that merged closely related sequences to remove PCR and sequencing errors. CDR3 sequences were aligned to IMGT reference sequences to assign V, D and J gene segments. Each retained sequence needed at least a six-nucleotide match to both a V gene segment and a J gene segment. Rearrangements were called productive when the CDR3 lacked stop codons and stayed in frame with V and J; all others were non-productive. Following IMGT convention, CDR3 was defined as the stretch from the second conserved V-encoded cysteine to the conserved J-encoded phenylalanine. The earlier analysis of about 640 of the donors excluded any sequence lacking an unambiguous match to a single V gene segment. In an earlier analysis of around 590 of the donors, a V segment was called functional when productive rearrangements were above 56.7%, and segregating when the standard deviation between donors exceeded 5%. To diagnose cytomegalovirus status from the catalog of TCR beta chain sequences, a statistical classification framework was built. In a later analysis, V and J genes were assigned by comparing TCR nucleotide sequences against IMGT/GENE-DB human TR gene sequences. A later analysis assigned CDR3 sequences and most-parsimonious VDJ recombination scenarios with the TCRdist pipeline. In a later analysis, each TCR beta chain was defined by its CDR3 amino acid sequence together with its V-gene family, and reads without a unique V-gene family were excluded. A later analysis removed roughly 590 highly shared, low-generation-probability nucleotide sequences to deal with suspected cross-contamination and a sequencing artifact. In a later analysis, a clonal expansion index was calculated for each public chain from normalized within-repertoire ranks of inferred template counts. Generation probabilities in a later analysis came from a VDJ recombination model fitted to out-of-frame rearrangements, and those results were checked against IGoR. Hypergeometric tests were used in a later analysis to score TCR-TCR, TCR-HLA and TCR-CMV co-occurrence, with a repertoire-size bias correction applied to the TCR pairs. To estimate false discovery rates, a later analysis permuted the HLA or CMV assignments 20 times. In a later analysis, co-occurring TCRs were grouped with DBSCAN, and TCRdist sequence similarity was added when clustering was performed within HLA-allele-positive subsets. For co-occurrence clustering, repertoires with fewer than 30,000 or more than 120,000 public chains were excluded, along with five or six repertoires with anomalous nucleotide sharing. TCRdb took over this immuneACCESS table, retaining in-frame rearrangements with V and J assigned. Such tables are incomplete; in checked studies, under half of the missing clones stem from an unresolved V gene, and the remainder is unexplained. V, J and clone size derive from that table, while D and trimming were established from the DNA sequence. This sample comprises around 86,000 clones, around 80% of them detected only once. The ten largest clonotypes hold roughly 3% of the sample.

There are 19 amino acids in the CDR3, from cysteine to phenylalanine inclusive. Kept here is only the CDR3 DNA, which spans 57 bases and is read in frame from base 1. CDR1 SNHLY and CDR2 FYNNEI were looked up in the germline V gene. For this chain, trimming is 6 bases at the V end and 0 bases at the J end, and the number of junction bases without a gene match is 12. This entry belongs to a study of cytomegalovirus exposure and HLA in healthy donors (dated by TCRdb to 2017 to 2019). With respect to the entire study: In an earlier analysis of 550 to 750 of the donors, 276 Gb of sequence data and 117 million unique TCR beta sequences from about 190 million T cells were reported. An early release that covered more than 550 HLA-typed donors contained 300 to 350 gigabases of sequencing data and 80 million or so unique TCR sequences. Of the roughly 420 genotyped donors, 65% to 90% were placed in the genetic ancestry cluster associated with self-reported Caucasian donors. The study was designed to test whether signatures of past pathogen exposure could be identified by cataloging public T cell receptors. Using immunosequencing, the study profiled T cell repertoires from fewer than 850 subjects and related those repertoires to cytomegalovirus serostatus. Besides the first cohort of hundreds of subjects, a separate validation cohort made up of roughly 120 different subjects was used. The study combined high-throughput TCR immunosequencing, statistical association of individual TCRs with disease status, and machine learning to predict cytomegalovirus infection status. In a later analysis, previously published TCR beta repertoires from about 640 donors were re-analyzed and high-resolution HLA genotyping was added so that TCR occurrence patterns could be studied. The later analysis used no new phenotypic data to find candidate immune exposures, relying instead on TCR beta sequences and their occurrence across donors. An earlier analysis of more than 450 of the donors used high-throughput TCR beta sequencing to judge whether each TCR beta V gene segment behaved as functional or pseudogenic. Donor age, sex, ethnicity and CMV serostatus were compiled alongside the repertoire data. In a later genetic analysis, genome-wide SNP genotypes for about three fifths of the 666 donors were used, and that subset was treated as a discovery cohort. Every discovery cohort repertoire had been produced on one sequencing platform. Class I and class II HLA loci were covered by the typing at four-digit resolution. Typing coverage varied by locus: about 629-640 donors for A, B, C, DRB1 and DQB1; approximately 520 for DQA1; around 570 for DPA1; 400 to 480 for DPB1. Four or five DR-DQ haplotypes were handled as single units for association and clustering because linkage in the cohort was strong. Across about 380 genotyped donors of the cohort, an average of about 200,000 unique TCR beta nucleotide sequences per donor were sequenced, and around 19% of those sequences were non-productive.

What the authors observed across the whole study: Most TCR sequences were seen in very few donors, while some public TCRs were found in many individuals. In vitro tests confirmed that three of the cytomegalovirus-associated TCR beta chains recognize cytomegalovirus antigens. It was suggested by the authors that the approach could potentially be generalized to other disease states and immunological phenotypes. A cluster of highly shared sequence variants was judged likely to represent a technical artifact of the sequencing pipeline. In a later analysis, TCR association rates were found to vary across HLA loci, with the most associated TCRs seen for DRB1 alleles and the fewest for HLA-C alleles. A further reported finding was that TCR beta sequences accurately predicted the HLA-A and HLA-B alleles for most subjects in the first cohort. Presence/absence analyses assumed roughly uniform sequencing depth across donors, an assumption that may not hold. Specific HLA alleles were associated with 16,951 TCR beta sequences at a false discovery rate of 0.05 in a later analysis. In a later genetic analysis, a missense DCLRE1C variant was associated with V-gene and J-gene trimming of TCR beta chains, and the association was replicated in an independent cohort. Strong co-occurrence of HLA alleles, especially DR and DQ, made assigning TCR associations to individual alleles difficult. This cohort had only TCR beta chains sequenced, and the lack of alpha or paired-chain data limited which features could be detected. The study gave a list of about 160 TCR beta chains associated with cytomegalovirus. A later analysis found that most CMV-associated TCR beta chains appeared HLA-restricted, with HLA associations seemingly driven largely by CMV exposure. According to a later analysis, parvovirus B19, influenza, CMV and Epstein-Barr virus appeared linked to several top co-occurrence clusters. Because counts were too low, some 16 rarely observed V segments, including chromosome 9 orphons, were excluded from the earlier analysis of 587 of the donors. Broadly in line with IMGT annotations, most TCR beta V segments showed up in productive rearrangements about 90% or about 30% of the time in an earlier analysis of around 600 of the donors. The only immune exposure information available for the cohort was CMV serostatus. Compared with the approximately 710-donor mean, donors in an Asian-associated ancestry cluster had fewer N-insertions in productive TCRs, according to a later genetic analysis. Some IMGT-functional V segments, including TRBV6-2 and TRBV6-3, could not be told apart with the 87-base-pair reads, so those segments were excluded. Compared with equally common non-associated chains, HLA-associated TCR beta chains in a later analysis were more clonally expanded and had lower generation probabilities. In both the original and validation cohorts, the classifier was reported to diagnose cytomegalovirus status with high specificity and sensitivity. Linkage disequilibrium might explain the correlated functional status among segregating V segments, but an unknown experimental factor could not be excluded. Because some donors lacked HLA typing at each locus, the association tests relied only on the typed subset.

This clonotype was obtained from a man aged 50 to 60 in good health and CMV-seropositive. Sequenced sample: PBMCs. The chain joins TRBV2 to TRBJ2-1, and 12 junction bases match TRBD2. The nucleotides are TGTGCCAGCAGGATACTAGCGGGAGGTCTTCTTAGCTCCTACAATGAGCAGTTCTTC. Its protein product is CASRILAGGLLSSYNEQFF.